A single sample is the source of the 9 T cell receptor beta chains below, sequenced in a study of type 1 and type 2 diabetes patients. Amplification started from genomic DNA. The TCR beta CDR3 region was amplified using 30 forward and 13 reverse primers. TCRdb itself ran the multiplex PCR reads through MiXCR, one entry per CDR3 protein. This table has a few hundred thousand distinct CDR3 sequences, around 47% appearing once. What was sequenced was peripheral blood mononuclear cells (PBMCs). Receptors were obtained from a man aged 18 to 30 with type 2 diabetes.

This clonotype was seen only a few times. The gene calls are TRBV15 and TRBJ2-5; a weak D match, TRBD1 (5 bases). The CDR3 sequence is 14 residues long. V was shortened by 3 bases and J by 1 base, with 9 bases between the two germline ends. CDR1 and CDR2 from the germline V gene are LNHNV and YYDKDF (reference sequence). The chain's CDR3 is CATSRDTTQETQYF. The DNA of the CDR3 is TGTGCCACCAGCAGGGACACTACCCAAGAGACCCAGTACTTC.

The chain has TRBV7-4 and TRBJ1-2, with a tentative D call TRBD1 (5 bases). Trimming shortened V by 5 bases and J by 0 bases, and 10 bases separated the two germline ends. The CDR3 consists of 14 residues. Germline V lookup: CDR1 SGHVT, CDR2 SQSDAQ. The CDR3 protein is CASSNYRPNYGYTF. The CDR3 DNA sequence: TGTGCCAGCAGCAACTACAGGCCTAACTATGGCTACACCTTC.

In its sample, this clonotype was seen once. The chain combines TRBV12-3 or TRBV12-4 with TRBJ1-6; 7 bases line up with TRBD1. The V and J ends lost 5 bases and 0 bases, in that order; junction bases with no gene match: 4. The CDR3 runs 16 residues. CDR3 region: CASSMTGSSYNSPLHF. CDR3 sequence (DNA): TGTGCCAGCAGTATGACAGGGAGCTCCTATAATTCACCCCTCCACTTT.

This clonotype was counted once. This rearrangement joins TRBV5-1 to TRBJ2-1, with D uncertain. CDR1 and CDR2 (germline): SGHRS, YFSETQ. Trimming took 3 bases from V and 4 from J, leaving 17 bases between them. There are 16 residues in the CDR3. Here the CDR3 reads CASSYEVRVPYNEQFF. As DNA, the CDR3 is TGCGCCAGCAGCTATGAGGTGAGAGTTCCTTACAATGAGCAGTTCTTC. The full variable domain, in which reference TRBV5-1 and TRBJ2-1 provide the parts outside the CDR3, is KAGVTQTPRYLIKTRGQQVTLSCSPISGHRSVSWYQQTPGQGLQFLFEYFSETQRNKGNFPGRFSGRQFSNSRSEMNVSTLELGDSALYLCASSYEVRVPYNEQFFGPGTRLTVL.

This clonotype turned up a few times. In DNA form, the CDR3 reads TGTGCCAGCAGTTTAGCGAGGACAGGGGAAGAGACCCAGTACTTC. Protein sequence: CASSLARTGEETQYF. V usage is TRBV12-3 or TRBV12-4 and J usage is TRBJ2-5, with 9 bases lining up with TRBD1. The CDR3 has 15 residues. The ends lost 0 bases at V and 3 bases at J; junction bases unmatched: 2.

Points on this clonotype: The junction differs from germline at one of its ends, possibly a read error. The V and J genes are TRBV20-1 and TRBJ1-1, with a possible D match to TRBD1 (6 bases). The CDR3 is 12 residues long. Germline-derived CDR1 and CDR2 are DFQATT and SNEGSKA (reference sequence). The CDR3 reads CCAPVQGTEAFF. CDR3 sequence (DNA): TGCTGTGCGCCAGTACAGGGCACTGAAGCTTTCTTT.

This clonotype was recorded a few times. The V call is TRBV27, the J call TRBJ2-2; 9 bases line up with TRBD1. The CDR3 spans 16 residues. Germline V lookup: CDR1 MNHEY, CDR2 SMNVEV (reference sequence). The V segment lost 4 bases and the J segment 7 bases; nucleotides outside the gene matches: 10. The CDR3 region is CASSSHGTGPIGELFF. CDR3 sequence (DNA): TGTGCCAGCAGTTCCCACGGGACAGGGCCTATCGGGGAGCTGTTTTTT.

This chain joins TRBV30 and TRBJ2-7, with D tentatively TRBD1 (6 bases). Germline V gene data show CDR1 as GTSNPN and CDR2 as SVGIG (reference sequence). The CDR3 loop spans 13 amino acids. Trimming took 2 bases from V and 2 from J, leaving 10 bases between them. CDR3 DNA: TGTGCCTGGAGTCCGGCAGGGGCCTACGAGCAGTACTTC. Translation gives CAWSPAGAYEQYF.

The CDR3 here is CASSPGVAGRFADTQYF. The CDR3 bases are TGTGCCAGCTCACCAGGGGTAGCGGGAAGGTTTGCAGATACGCAGTATTTT. This chain uses TRBV18 with TRBJ2-3; TRBD2 aligns across 8 bases. Germline V gene sequence: CDR1 KGHSH, CDR2 LQKENI. The junction had 11 bases not matched to a gene; V was cut back by 2 bases and J by 4 bases. The CDR3 is 17 residues long. Combining the CDR3 with reference TRBV18 and TRBJ2-3 gives the whole variable domain NAGVMQNPRHLVRRRGQEARLRCSPMKGHSHVYWYRQLPEEGLKFMVYLQKENIIDESGMPKERFSAEFPKEGPSILRIQQVVRGDSAAYFCASSPGVAGRFADTQYFGPGTRLTVL.